Following are 4 T cell receptor beta chains from one sample sequenced in a study of blood T cell repertoires in COVID-19. TCRdb's copy holds only in-frame clones and misses some; the assay was immunoSEQ multiplex PCR. The table records around 120,000 clones, 85% of them present only once. Sequencing was done on a sample of peripheral blood. These receptors originate from a man older than 75 with acute or convalescent COVID-19.

A note on this clone: Other DNA sequences in the sample encode the same CDR3. J is TRBJ1-5 and V is TRBV9; D is unclear. Trimming stripped 0 bases from V and 1 base from J, with 5 bases between. This CDR3 comprises 14 residues. The germline CDR1 and CDR2 sequences are SGDLS and YYNGEE. CDR3 in amino acids: CASSVGQSNQPQHF. The CDR3 DNA sequence: TGTGCCAGCAGCGTAGGGCAGAGCAATCAGCCCCAGCATTTT.

The chain joins TRBV18 to TRBJ1-5; D unclear. The V gene's germline CDR1 is KGHSH and CDR2 LQKENI. Trimming cost V 5 bases and J 4 bases, with 9 bases left between them. The CDR3 totals 13 residues. As DNA, the CDR3 is TGTGCCAGCTCAGTCTTATCGAATCAGCCCCAGCATTTT. Amino acid sequence: CASSVLSNQPQHF.

The gene calls are TRBV5-1 and TRBJ2-5; 9 positions agree with TRBD1. V shed 7 bases, J shed 3 bases, and the junction held 10 bases outside the gene matches. CDR1 is SGHRS and CDR2 is YFSETQ in the germline V gene. This CDR3 has 15 amino acids. The CDR3 sequence is CASPPPRTGEETQYF. CDR3 DNA sequence: TGCGCCAGCCCACCCCCCAGGACAGGGGAAGAGACCCAGTACTTC.

CDR3 coding DNA: TGTGCCAGCAGCTTAGCACCTAAAAGCGGGGAGCTGTTTTTT. It codes for CASSLAPKSGELFF. J is TRBJ2-2 and V is TRBV11-2, with unresolved D. The ends were cut back, 1 base at V and 7 bases at J, with 10 bases in the middle. Germline values: CDR1 SGHAT, CDR2 FQNNGV. The CDR3 contains 14 residues. The whole variable domain, remainder taken from reference TRBV11-2 and TRBJ2-2, is EAGVAQSPRYKIIEKRQSVAFWCNPISGHATLYWYQQILGQGPKLLIQFQNNGVVDDSQLPKDRFSAERLKGVDSTLKIQPAKLEDSAVYLCASSLAPKSGELFFGEGSRLTVL.